This entry lists 13 T cell receptor beta chains sequenced from one sample in a study of CD8+CD57+ T cells in acquired aplastic anemia. Investigators profiled TCR beta VDJ and CDR3 from genomic DNA template. Each CDR3 protein gets one entry after TCRdb re-called the reads with MiXCR. This sample carries 200,000 to 250,000 distinct CDR3 sequences, over 60% of them seen once, and the ten largest clones take 25% to 30%. Sequences were obtained from sorted CD4+, CD8+, or CD8+CD57+ T cells (not recorded which) from PBMCs. Receptors were obtained from a human donor in good health.

This clonotype was counted many times. The chain links TRBV7-7 to TRBJ2-2; 7 bases match TRBD2. In germline, CDR1 is SSHAT, CDR2 FNYEAQ (reference sequence). Trimming at V came to 2 bases and at J to 4 bases, leaving 1 base not matched to a gene. The CDR3 runs to 14 residues. The CDR3 region is CASSLTSATGELFF. Here the CDR3 DNA reads TGTGCCAGCAGCTTAACTAGCGCCACCGGGGAGCTGTTTTTT. Drawing the rest from reference TRBV7-7 and TRBJ2-2, the complete variable domain is GAGVSQSPRYKVTKRGQDVTLRCDPISSHATLYWYQQALGQGPEFLTYFNYEAQPDKSGLPSDRFSAERPEGSISTLTIQRTEQRDSAMYRCASSLTSATGELFFGEGSRLTVL.

The gene calls are TRBV7-6 and TRBJ2-7; 14 nucleotides agree with TRBD2. Germline loops: CDR1 SGHVS, CDR2 FNYEAQ. This CDR3 has 17 amino acids. V dropped 2 bases and J dropped 4; count of bases not matched to a gene: 7. The DNA of the CDR3 is TGTGCCAGCAGCTTACCTCGGACTAGCGGGGGGACATACGAGCAGTACTTC. Its protein is CASSLPRTSGGTYEQYF.

V gene TRBV5-4 combines with J gene TRBJ2-2; D possibly uses TRBD1 or TRBD2 (5 bases each). V shed 3 bases and J shed 11 bases, with 17 bases lying between them. CDR1 is SGHNT, CDR2 YYREEE, per germline (reference sequence). The CDR3 runs to 14 residues. The CDR3 DNA follows: TGTGCCAGCAGCTCGCCCGGGACCGGATACGAGCTGTTTTTT. It is translated as CASSSPGTGYELFF. Looking up the rest from reference TRBV5-4 and TRBJ2-2 gives the full variable domain: ETGVTQSPTHLIKTRGQQVTLRCSSQSGHNTVSWYQQALGQGPQFIFQYYREEENGRGNFPPRFSGLQFPNYSSELNVNALELDDSALYLCASSSPGTGYELFFGEGSRLTVL.

This clonotype was observed many times. J is TRBJ2-1 and V is TRBV2, with 11 bases aligning to TRBD2. Trimming removed 6 bases from V and 4 bases from J; junction bases left unmatched: 5. Germline V gene data show CDR1 as SNHLY and CDR2 as FYNNEI. This CDR3 contains 15 residues. The CDR3 region is CASSLTSGSYNEQFF. The CDR3 nucleotides are TGTGCCAGCAGCTTAACTAGCGGGAGTTACAATGAGCAGTTCTTC.

This clonotype was detected only once. The chain links TRBV24-1 to TRBJ2-1; 7 nucleotides line up with TRBD2. V lost 4 bases to trimming and J lost 4 bases; unmatched junction nucleotides: 9. Germline V gene lookup returns CDR1 KGHDR and CDR2 SFDVKD. The CDR3 spans 16 residues. As DNA, the CDR3 is TGTGCCACCAGTGACCGGACGAGCGGGGCATACAATGAGCAGTTCTTC. Translation gives CATSDRTSGAYNEQFF.

This clonotype is a singleton in its sample. One end of the junction is discordant with germline, which a read error may explain. The rearrangement uses TRBV19 and TRBJ2-3; D is ambiguous. CDR1 and CDR2 (germline): LNHDA, SQIVND (reference sequence). The CDR3 covers 13 residues. CDR3 region: CASGIEELDTQYF. CDR3 bases: TGTGCCAGTGGTATAGAAGAGTTGGATACGCAGTATTTT.

This clonotype was counted many times. The rearrangement uses TRBV5-1 and TRBJ2-1; 7 nucleotides match TRBD1. Germline V gene data show CDR1 as SGHRS and CDR2 as YFSETQ. The CDR3 has 15 amino acids. Trimming cost V 4 bases and J 6 bases; bases outside gene matches: 10. In nucleotides, the CDR3 is TGCGCCAGCAGCCACCTCGAGGGGGCCCTCAATGAGCAGTTCTTC. Amino acid sequence: CASSHLEGALNEQFF.

This chain joins TRBV7-9 and TRBJ1-1; TRBD1 might be the D (5 bases). The V gene lost 1 base and the J gene lost 1 base, with 13 bases spanning the gap. Germline CDR1 reads SEHNR; CDR2 reads FQNEAQ (reference sequence). This CDR3 is 16 amino acids long. In DNA form, the CDR3 reads TGTGCCAGCAGCTTAGTTAGGGGTACTAAGAACACTGAAGCTTTCTTT. It yields the protein CASSLVRGTKNTEAFF.

CDR3 DNA sequence: TGCAGTGCTAGGGACTTCGAGGGGGGGCTAGAGACCCAGTACTTC. It yields the protein CSARDFEGGLETQYF. The chain uses TRBV20-1 and TRBJ2-5, with D maybe TRBD2 (7 bases). Trimming left V 3 bases short and J 4 bases short, with 18 bases between. The germline CDR1 and CDR2 sequences are DFQATT and SNEGSKA (reference sequence). The length of the CDR3 is 15 residues.

The chain joins TRBV5-6 to TRBJ2-3, with 8 bases fitting TRBD1. With V trimmed by 5 bases and J by 6 bases, 8 bases remained unmatched. Per germline, CDR1 SGHDT and CDR2 YYEEEE. The CDR3 sequence is 14 residues long. The CDR3 protein is CASSYQGARDTQYF. The CDR3 DNA follows: TGTGCCAGCAGTTACCAGGGGGCGCGGGATACGCAGTATTTT.

The V and J genes are TRBV4-1 and TRBJ2-1; possible D gene TRBD1, 6 bases. Trimming pared 4 bases from V and 1 base from J, leaving 14 bases between. The CDR3 extends over 16 amino acids. The germline CDR1 and CDR2 sequences are MGHRA and YSYEKL. The CDR3 coding sequence is TGCGCCAGCAGCCGCATTACCGGGACATCCTACAATGAGCAGTTCTTC. As protein: CASSRITGTSYNEQFF.

The chain carries TRBV6-6 and TRBJ1-2; TRBD1 matches 8 bases. Germline CDR1 and CDR2: MNHNY and SVGAGI (reference sequence). The CDR3 sequence is 15 residues long. Trimming removed 6 bases from V and 4 bases from J; junction bases left unmatched: 10. CDR3 sequence reads: CASRPTTGAIYGYTF. Written as DNA, the CDR3 is TGTGCCAGCAGGCCGACGACAGGGGCGATCTATGGCTACACCTTC.

This clonotype has only one observation. V usage is TRBV24-1 and J usage is TRBJ1-1, with TRBD1 matching 8 bases. The J segment lost 6 bases and the V segment lost 7 bases, leaving 6 bases of the junction unmatched. The CDR3 has 13 residues. Germline lookup yields CDR1 KGHDR and CDR2 SFDVKD. The CDR3 DNA sequence: TGTGCCACCAGGCCTTTACAGGGGGCTGAAGCTTTCTTT. This gives the protein CATRPLQGAEAFF.